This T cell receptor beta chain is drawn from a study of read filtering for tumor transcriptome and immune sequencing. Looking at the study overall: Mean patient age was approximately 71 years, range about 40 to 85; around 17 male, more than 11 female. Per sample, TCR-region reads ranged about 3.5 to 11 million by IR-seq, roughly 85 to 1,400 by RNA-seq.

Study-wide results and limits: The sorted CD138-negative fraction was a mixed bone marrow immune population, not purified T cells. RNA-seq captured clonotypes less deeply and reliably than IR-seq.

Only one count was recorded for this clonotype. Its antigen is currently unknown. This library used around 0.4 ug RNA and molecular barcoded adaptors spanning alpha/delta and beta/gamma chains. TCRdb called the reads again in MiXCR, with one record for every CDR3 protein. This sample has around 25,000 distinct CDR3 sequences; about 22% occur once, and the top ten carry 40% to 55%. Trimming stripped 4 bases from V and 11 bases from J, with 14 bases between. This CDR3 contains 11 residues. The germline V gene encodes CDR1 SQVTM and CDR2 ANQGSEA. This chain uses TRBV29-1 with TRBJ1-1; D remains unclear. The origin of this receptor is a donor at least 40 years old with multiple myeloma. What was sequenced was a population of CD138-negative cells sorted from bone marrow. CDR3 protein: CSVVDESSAFF. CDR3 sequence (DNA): TGCAGCGTTGTAGACGAATCGAGCGCTTTCTTT.